Listed below are T cell receptor beta chains from one sample, sequenced in a study of T cell responses to AZD1222 COVID-19 vaccine. Here immunoSEQ multiplex PCR was the method, and the copy in TCRdb shows in-frame clones only, minus some. The sample gives 140,000 or so clones, 88% of which show up once; 3% to 4% is in the top ten. This specimen consisted of peripheral blood, obtained 28 days after the second AZD1222 dose. The receptors here all came from an adult who received the AZD1222 COVID-19 vaccine. Each CDR3 is given without its conserved first and last residue. Fields, in order: V gene, J gene, CDR3 protein.

TRBV27	TRBJ2-7	ASSRPDRMVYEQY
TRBV6-1	TRBJ2-1	ASSELVDSYNEQF
TRBV18	TRBJ1-5	ANKERNQPQH
TRBV18	TRBJ1-2	ASSPAVDRDYGYT
TRBV28	TRBJ1-2	ASRTGHYGYT
TRBV4-2	TRBJ2-5	ASSLSAERGETQY
TRBV6-5	TRBJ1-6	ASSWRNSPLH
TRBV6-5	TRBJ1-3	ASSYRGTSGNTIY
TRBV5-1	TRBJ2-7	ASSSGNHYEQY
TRBV9	TRBJ2-1	ASSEGQGANEQF
TRBV7-8	TRBJ2-1	ASSLDRGDEQF
TRBV5-1	TRBJ2-7	ASSYTGTGSYEQY
TRBV19	TRBJ1-6	ASSLGDSYNSPLH
TRBV7-9	TRBJ1-3	ASSRQGMVGNTIY
TRBV27	TRBJ2-3	ASSFLVRGGATDTQY
TRBV6-2/TRBV6-3	TRBJ1-2	ASSYSTTGYT
TRBV6-2/TRBV6-3	TRBJ2-7	ASSRSGDRSGEQY
TRBV2	TRBJ1-6	ASSETRPLYALH
TRBV28	TRBJ1-5	ASNRQYNQPQH
TRBV5-4	TRBJ1-2	ASSLAGTGNGYT
TRBV27	TRBJ2-7	ASSWSGDSYEQY
TRBV28	TRBJ1-1	ASSKAGSDTEAF
TRBV18	TRBJ2-1	ASSKGPGMNEQF